This TCR beta chain is drawn from a study of cytomegalovirus exposure and HLA in healthy donors. The study, taken as a whole, reports: According to reports, the classifier identified cytomegalovirus status with high specificity and sensitivity. The investigators catalogued 150 to 200 TCR beta chains as cytomegalovirus-associated.

A word on this clone: Its cognate antigen is unknown.

The protocol was immunoSEQ multiplex PCR, while the TCRdb copy is restricted to in-frame clones and leaves out a portion. The sample includes tens of thousands of clones, around 97% seen only once; the top ten take around 1.5%. Germline V gene data show CDR1 as SGHKS and CDR2 as YYEKEE (reference sequence). Trimming took off 1 base at V and 3 bases at J, with 8 bases between the two ends. This CDR3 is 13 amino acids long. The clonotype originates from a woman under 30 in good health and CMV-seropositive. Sequenced material: PBMCs. The chain recombines TRBV5-5 with TRBJ2-7; D not certain. The chain's CDR3 is CASSLQTVYEQYF. In nucleotides, the CDR3 is TGTGCCAGCAGCTTGCAAACAGTCTACGAGCAGTACTTC.